This T cell receptor beta chain came from a study of tumor-infiltrating lymphocytes in primary liver carcinoma. As for the study in general: Each sample had roughly 3.65 to 8 million productive TCRbeta reads regardless of tissue type.

The roughly 18-34 mg bulk tissue piece was not sorted before simultaneous RNA and DNA extraction. The study enrolled treatment-naive patients with chronic HBV infection. The researchers produced TCR beta cDNA from 400 to 650 ng total RNA with a constant-region primer. Three rounds of nested multiplex PCR with slightly modified ARM-PCR produced TCR beta libraries. The two initial PCR rounds, around 10 cycles each, used TRBV1-TRBV30 forward and C-beta reverse primers. One entry per CDR3 protein, called by TCRdb with MiXCR from the multiplex PCR reads. The table lists under 150,000 distinct CDR3 sequences, nearly 70% of them singletons. Germline values: CDR1 SGHAT, CDR2 FQNNGV. This CDR3 comprises 17 residues. Between the trimmed V and J ends, which lost 9 bases and 0 bases, there was a span of 21 bases.

The sample was tumor-adjacent normal liver tissue. The source is a woman aged 60-75 years with primary liver carcinoma and hepatitis B virus infection. The rearrangement joins TRBV11-2 to TRBJ2-1; D unclear. CDR3 nucleotide sequence: TGTGCCAGTAACTTTACCCCATTGAGGAGCTCCTACAATGAGCAGTTCTTC. Encoded protein: CASNFTPLRSSYNEQFF.